The sequence of this T cell receptor beta chain was determined in a study of glioma-infiltrating T cells. About the study: Target coverage was roughly 4.5- to 11-fold for roughly one million blood T cells.

Germline CDR1 MNHEY, CDR2 SMNVEV (reference sequence). V dropped 5 bases and J dropped 4 bases, with 17 bases sitting between them. The CDR3 covers 15 residues. Points on this clonotype: As yet, its antigen is unknown.

Amplification of TCR alpha and beta CDR3 regions from RNA used iRepertoire nested multiplex PCR. Input was about 85-400 ng of tissue mRNA or PBMC total RNA. MiXCR, run by TCRdb on the multiplex PCR reads, gives a single entry per CDR3 protein. Of more than 300,000 distinct CDR3 sequences listed, roughly two fifths are singletons. Study outcomes and limitations: Gliomas, especially low-grade, showed above-expected tissue-blood divergence; non-neoplastic patients showed below.

The chain joins TRBV27 to TRBJ1-2; perhaps TRBD1 as D (6 bases). The TCR originated in a human donor with low-grade glioma or glioblastoma, undergoing nonglioma brain surgery, or in good health (not recorded which). The sequencing input was glioma tissue, nonneoplastic brain tissue, or PBMCs (not recorded which). DNA of the CDR3: TGTGCCAGCAGTCCCCGGGGGGGGCGGGGCTATGGCTACACCTTC. It encodes CASSPRGGRGYGYTF.